This is a list of T cell receptor beta chains from one sample in a study of post-analysis software for immune sequencing data. MiXCR, run by TCRdb on the PCR reads, gives a single entry per CDR3 protein. The sample holds some 500,000 distinct CDR3 sequences, roughly 45% seen once. Sample: blood. These receptor sequences come from a girl aged 5-17 years with multiple sclerosis. The CDR3 runs from the conserved cysteine through the conserved F or W. A D gene is named only where the DNA matches it firmly. The size entry is marked missing in some rows and otherwise reads once, few, many or a size class.

j_gene: TRBJ1-1; d_gene: NA; abundance: many; v_gene: TRBV6-2/TRBV6-3; CDR3nt: TGTGCCAGCAGGGCAGACCAATTGAACACTGAAGCTTTCTTT; CDR3aa: CASRADQLNTEAFF
j_gene: TRBJ2-7; d_gene: TRBD2; abundance: few; v_gene: TRBV27; CDR3nt: TGTGCCAGCAGTTATAGACTAGCGGACAGCTACGAGCAGTACTTC; CDR3aa: CASSYRLADSYEQYF
j_gene: TRBJ2-1; d_gene: TRBD2; abundance: once; v_gene: TRBV5-6; CDR3nt: TGTGCCAGCAGCCGGGGGAGACTAGCGCAAGAAGCTTACAATGAGCAGTTCTTC; CDR3aa: CASSRGRLAQEAYNEQFF
j_gene: TRBJ1-5; d_gene: NA; abundance: few; v_gene: TRBV5-5; CDR3nt: TGTGCCAGCAGCTTGATTACAAAGGGGTTCGCGGGTCAGCCCCAGCATTTT; CDR3aa: CASSLITKGFAGQPQHF
j_gene: TRBJ2-2; d_gene: NA; abundance: once; v_gene: TRBV7-6; CDR3nt: TGTGCCAGCAGCTTCATGGAAGCCGGGGAGCTGTTTTTT; CDR3aa: CASSFMEAGELFF
j_gene: TRBJ2-7; d_gene: NA; abundance: NA; v_gene: TRBV28; CDR3nt: TGTGCCAGCAAACAGGGTAATTCCTACGAGCAGTACTTC; CDR3aa: CASKQGNSYEQYF
j_gene: TRBJ1-1; d_gene: TRBD1; abundance: NA; v_gene: TRBV3-1; CDR3nt: TGTGCCAGCGGACCAGGGGGTACTGAAGCTTTCTTT; CDR3aa: CASGPGGTEAFF
j_gene: TRBJ2-7; d_gene: NA; abundance: NA; v_gene: TRBV20-1; CDR3nt: TGCAGTGCTAGAAGCGATTCCTACGAGCAGTACTTC; CDR3aa: CSARSDSYEQYF
j_gene: TRBJ2-5; d_gene: TRBD1; abundance: NA; v_gene: TRBV7-9; CDR3nt: TGTGCCAGCAGCTTACCCCCGGACAGGGGAAAGACCCAGTACTTC; CDR3aa: CASSLPPDRGKTQYF
j_gene: TRBJ2-3; d_gene: TRBD1; abundance: NA; v_gene: TRBV7-3; CDR3nt: TGTGCCAGCAGCCCCGGGACAGTACCCACCACAGAAACGCAGTATTTT; CDR3aa: CASSPGTVPTTETQYF
j_gene: TRBJ1-4; d_gene: NA; abundance: NA; v_gene: TRBV5-1; CDR3nt: TGCGCCAGCAGCTTGGTTTCGGGGACGGGTGAAAAACTGTTTTTT; CDR3aa: CASSLVSGTGEKLFF
j_gene: TRBJ2-1; d_gene: TRBD2; abundance: few; v_gene: TRBV20-1; CDR3nt: TGCAGTGCTAGGGAGATATCAGCGGGAGGGCAGGGGCAGTTCTTC; CDR3aa: CSAREISAGGQGQFF
j_gene: TRBJ2-1; d_gene: NA; abundance: few; v_gene: TRBV28; CDR3nt: TGTGCCAGCAGTTCCACGGGGACCGTCAATTCGCAGTTCTTC; CDR3aa: CASSSTGTVNSQFF
j_gene: TRBJ2-1; d_gene: NA; abundance: NA; v_gene: TRBV3-1; CDR3nt: TGTGCCAGCAGCCAAATGGGGGCCAAGCCCGATGAGCAGTTCTTC; CDR3aa: CASSQMGAKPDEQFF
j_gene: TRBJ2-1; d_gene: NA; abundance: NA; v_gene: TRBV7-9; CDR3nt: TGTGCCAGCAGCTTATCGAGTATAGGTGAGCAGTTCTTC; CDR3aa: CASSLSSIGEQFF
j_gene: TRBJ2-7; d_gene: NA; abundance: NA; v_gene: TRBV6-1; CDR3nt: TGTGCCAGCAGTGAAATTGGGGGTAGGGGCGAGCAGTACTTC; CDR3aa: CASSEIGGRGEQYF
j_gene: TRBJ1-5; d_gene: NA; abundance: NA; v_gene: TRBV6-6; CDR3nt: TGTGCCAGCAGTCCGGGCCCTCCCCTTTGGCCCCAGCATTTT; CDR3aa: CASSPGPPLWPQHF